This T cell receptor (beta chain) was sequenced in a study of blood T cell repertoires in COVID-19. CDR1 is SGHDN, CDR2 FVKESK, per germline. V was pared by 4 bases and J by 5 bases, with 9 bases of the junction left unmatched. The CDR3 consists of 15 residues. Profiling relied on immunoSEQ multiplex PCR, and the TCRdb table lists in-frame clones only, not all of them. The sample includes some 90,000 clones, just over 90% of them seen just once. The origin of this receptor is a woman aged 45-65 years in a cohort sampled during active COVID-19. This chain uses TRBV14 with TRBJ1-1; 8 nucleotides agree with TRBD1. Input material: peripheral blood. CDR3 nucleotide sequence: TGTGCCAGCAGCCCCAGACGGACAGGGTGGACTGAAGCTTTCTTT. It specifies CASSPRRTGWTEAFF. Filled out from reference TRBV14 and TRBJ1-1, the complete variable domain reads EAGVTQFPSHSVIEKGQTVTLRCDPISGHDNLYWYRRVMGKEIKFLLHFVKESKQDESGMPNNRFLAERTGGTYSTLKVQPAELEDSGVYFCASSPRRTGWTEAFFGQGTRLTVV.